The 6 T cell receptor beta chains in this list originate from one sample, sequenced in a study of Tregs in tolerant kidney transplant recipients. Some clones are missing from TCRdb's copy, which holds only in-frame ones; the method was immunoSEQ multiplex PCR. The table has some 250,000 clones, roughly 84% seen once. The sequencing sample was made of CD4+ T cells from blood. The receptors come from a human donor in good health.

In this sample, this clone turned up once. The chain has TRBV5-1 and TRBJ2-1; TRBD1 matches at 7 bases. CDR1 and CDR2 (germline): SGHRS, YFSETQ. The CDR3 covers 13 residues. Trimming cost V 3 bases and J 4 bases; bases outside gene matches: 1. The CDR3 is CASSSDRYNEQFF. The CDR3 DNA reads TGCGCCAGCAGCTCGGACAGGTACAATGAGCAGTTCTTC.

The chain couples TRBV11-2 to TRBJ2-3, with unresolved D. V lost 0 bases and J lost 9, with 10 bases in between. The germline V gene encodes CDR1 SGHAT and CDR2 FQNNGV. The CDR3 is 13 amino acids. The CDR3 is CASSLEGGRTQYF. The DNA of the CDR3 is TGTGCCAGCAGCTTAGAGGGCGGTAGAACGCAGTATTTT.

The V call is TRBV7-6, the J call TRBJ1-4, with D possibly matching TRBD1 (6 bases). The ends were cut back, 1 base at V and 10 bases at J, with 10 bases in the middle. From germline, CDR1 is SGHVS and CDR2 FNYEAQ. This CDR3 has 13 residues. CDR3 in DNA: TGTGCCAGCAGCTTAGACAGGGCGGCAAAACTGTTTTTT. It yields the protein CASSLDRAAKLFF. Looking up the rest from reference TRBV7-6 and TRBJ1-4 gives the full variable domain: GAGVSQSPRYKVTKRGQDVALRCDPISGHVSLYWYRQALGQGPEFLTYFNYEAQQDKSGLPNDRFSAERPEGSISTLTIQRTEQRDSAMYRCASSLDRAAKLFFGSGTQLSVL.

The V and J genes are TRBV9 and TRBJ2-2, with TRBD1 as a possible D gene (5 bases). V gave up 0 bases and J gave up 6 bases, with 18 bases separating them. CDR3 size: 17 residues. Per germline, CDR1 SGDLS and CDR2 YYNGEE. The CDR3 loop is CASSVAIASQGSGELFF. For the CDR3, the DNA is TGTGCCAGCAGCGTAGCTATTGCGAGTCAGGGATCCGGGGAGCTGTTTTTT.

The chain has TRBV7-3 and TRBJ2-1; possibly TRBD1 for D (6 bases). The CDR3 runs 15 residues. V lost 4 bases to trimming and J lost 5 bases, with 15 bases between them. Germline V gene sequence: CDR1 SGHTA, CDR2 FQGTGA. In DNA form, the CDR3 reads TGTGCCAGCAGCTCCAACAACCAGGGGAACAATGAGCAGTTCTTC. It codes for CASSSNNQGNNEQFF.

In its sample, this clone was seen once. CDR3 sequence (DNA): TGCGGAGGGGTGGGGGACAGGCCCTATGGCTACACCTTC. It is translated as CGGVGDRPYGYTF. J is TRBJ1-2 and V is TRBV29-1, with TRBD1 identical over 8 bases. Germline loops: CDR1 SQVTM, CDR2 ANQGSEA. The CDR3 runs 13 residues.